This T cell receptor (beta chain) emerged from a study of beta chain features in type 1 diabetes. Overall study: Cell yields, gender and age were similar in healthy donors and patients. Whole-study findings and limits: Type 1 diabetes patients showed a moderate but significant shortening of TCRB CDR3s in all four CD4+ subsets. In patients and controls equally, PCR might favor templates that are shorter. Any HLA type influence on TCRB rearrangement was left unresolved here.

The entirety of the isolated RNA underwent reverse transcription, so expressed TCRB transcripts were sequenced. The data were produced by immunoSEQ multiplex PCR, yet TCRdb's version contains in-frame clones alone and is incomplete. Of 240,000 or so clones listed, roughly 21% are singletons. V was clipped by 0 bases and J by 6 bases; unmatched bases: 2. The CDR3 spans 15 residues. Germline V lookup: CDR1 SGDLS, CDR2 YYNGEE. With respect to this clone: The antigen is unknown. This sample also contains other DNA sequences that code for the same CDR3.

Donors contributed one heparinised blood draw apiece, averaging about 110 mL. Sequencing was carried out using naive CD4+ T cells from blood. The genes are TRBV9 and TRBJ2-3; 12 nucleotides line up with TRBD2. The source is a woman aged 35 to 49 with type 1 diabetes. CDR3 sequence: CASSVGLAGGDTQYF. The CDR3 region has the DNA TGTGCCAGCAGCGTAGGTCTAGCGGGGGGGGATACGCAGTATTTT. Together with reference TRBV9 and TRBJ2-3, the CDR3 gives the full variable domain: DSGVTQTPKHLITATGQRVTLRCSPRSGDLSVYWYQQSLDQGLQFLIQYYNGEERAKGNILERFSAQQFPDLHSELNLSSLELGDSALYFCASSVGLAGGDTQYFGPGTRLTVL.